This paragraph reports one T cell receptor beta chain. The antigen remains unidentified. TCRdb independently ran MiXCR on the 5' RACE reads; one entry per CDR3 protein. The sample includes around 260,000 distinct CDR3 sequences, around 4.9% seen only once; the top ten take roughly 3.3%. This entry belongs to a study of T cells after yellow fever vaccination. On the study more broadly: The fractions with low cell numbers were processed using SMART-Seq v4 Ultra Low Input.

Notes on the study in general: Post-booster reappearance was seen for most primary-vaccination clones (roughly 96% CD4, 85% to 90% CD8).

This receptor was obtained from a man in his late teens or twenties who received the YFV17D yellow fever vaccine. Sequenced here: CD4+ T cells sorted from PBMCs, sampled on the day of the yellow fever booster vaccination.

CDR3 region: CASSTGGAGETQYF. The CDR3 DNA sequence: TGTGCCAGCAGTACAGGGGGAGCAGGAGAGACCCAGTACTTC. The V call is TRBV5-5, the J call TRBJ2-5; 8 nucleotides align to TRBD1. The CDR3 runs 14 residues. Unmatched junction bases numbered 7, after V lost 5 bases and J lost 4 bases. From germline, CDR1 is SGHKS and CDR2 YYEKEE (reference sequence).